This TCR beta chain was obtained from a study of blood T cell repertoires in COVID-19. About the research overall: Material from acute and convalescent COVID-19 was sourced from the United States, Italy and Spain. T cells, B-cell-depleted T cells, or PBMCs supplied cDNA or gDNA.

Authors' processing steps: Amplification of reference gene primers was used by the study to estimate nucleated cell counts. Data came from immunoSEQ multiplex PCR; TCRdb stores just in-frame clones and leaves some out. The D gene and trimming were derived from the DNA, and the V and J assignments and clone size from that table. The data contain 250,000 to 300,000 clones, about nine tenths of them singletons. This CDR3 comprises 14 residues. CDR1 SGHDT and CDR2 YYEEEE come from the germline V gene. J was trimmed by 4 bases and V by 2 bases; bases with no gene match: 5. Sequenced sample: peripheral blood. This chain connects TRBV5-6 to TRBJ1-1, with TRBD1 matching 7 bases. This TCR came from a woman aged 50 to 65 who had recovered from COVID-19. The CDR3 here is CASSLVPGGTEAFF. CDR3 nucleotide sequence: TGTGCCAGCAGCTTAGTCCCAGGGGGCACTGAAGCTTTCTTT.